A single sample is the source of the 32 T cell receptor beta chains below, sequenced in a study of cytomegalovirus exposure and HLA in healthy donors (dated by TCRdb to about 2017). Library preparation employed the immunoSEQ multiplex PCR assay. A mixture of 60 forward primers for TCR Vbeta segments and 13 reverse primers for TCR Jbeta segments was used in the multiplex PCR. In TCRdb, the immuneACCESS table is reduced to in-frame sequences with V and J assigned. These tables do not hold every clone; where another copy was compared, an unresolved V gene accounts for under half, and the others remain unexplained. This sample has tens of thousands of clones in its table, and around 75% of those were observed once. Together, the top ten hold approximately 50% of the sample. Sequencing input: PBMCs. The receptors were sampled from a man aged 50 or older in good health and CMV-seropositive.

The chain carries TRBV2 and TRBJ2-1; 10 nucleotides agree with TRBD2. The CDR3 is 15 residues long. V shed 7 bases and J 9 bases; nucleotides not matched to a gene: 12. Germline V lookup: CDR1 SNHLY, CDR2 FYNNEI. The CDR3 nucleotides are TGTGCCAGCACCCTTTGGGCTAGCGGGAGTTTTGAGCAGTTCTTC. It encodes CASTLWASGSFEQFF. The variable domain in full, completed from reference TRBV2 and TRBJ2-1, reads EPEVTQTPSHQVTQMGQEVILRCVPISNHLYFYWYRQILGQKVEFLVSFYNNEISEKSEIFDDQFSVERPDGSNFTLKIRSTKLEDSAMYFCASTLWASGSFEQFFGPGTRLTVL.

This chain connects TRBV9 to TRBJ2-2, with D maybe TRBD2 (6 bases). Trimming pared 0 bases from V and 0 bases from J, leaving 6 bases between. Germline V lookup: CDR1 SGDLS, CDR2 YYNGEE. The CDR3 runs to 15 residues. CDR3 in amino acids: CASSVGDSNTGELFF. CDR3 in DNA: TGTGCCAGCAGCGTAGGGGACTCGAACACCGGGGAGCTGTTTTTT.

The genes are TRBV10-3 and TRBJ1-1, with D perhaps matching TRBD1 (6 bases). CDR1 is ENHRY and CDR2 is SYGVKD in the germline V gene. V was pared by 2 bases and J by 7 bases, with 11 bases between. The CDR3 runs 13 residues. The CDR3 DNA sequence: TGTGCCATCAGTGAGCCCGGGGACAATGAAGCTTTCTTT. Translated, it gives CAISEPGDNEAFF.

The V gene is TRBV7-2, the J gene TRBJ2-5; a weak D match, TRBD2 (5 bases). The J call may not be correct, given that the DNA end is closer to TRBJ2-7. Germline V gene data show CDR1 as SGHTA and CDR2 as FQGNSA. The CDR3 loop spans 16 amino acids. The CDR3 here is CASSLSVGSQAYEQYF. In nucleotides, the CDR3 is TGTGCCAGCAGCTTATCGGTAGGGAGCCAGGCCTACGAGCAGTACTTC.

The genes are TRBV2 and TRBJ2-3, with 10 bases lining up with TRBD2. The V gene end was trimmed by 5 bases and the J gene end by 3 bases; junction bases not matched to a gene: 8. CDR1 and CDR2 from the germline V gene are SNHLY and FYNNEI. The CDR3 has 16 residues. DNA for the CDR3: TGTGCCAGCAGTCCAGCGGGAGGGAGGGTGACAGATACGCAGTATTTT. Amino acids: CASSPAGGRVTDTQYF. Together with reference TRBV2 and TRBJ2-3, the CDR3 gives the full variable domain: EPEVTQTPSHQVTQMGQEVILRCVPISNHLYFYWYRQILGQKVEFLVSFYNNEISEKSEIFDDQFSVERPDGSNFTLKIRSTKLEDSAMYFCASSPAGGRVTDTQYFGPGTRLTVL.

The CDR3 DNA is TGTGCCAGCAGTTTAGAGGCAGCGGCACAAGAGACCCAGTACTTC. Residues: CASSLEAAAQETQYF. V is TRBV28 and J is TRBJ2-5; D may be TRBD2 (5 bases). The germline V gene has CDR1 MDHEN and CDR2 SYDVKM. The ends were cut back, 2 bases at V and 2 bases at J, with 12 bases in the middle. There are 15 residues in the CDR3.

J is TRBJ2-5 and V is TRBV13; 11 bases are a match to TRBD2. Trimming cost V 5 bases and J 1 base; bases outside gene matches: 3. From germline, CDR1 is PRHDT and CDR2 FYEKMQ (reference sequence). The CDR3 sequence is 15 residues long. The CDR3 protein is CASSTGLAAQETQYF. The CDR3 DNA sequence: TGTGCCAGCAGCACGGGACTAGCGGCCCAAGAGACCCAGTACTTC.

This chain connects TRBV6-5 to TRBJ2-3; D possibly corresponds to TRBD1 (7 bases). Trimming shortened V by 8 bases and J by 3 bases, and 18 bases separated the two germline ends. The CDR3 is 15 residues long. Germline CDR1 and CDR2: MNHEY and SVGAGI. The CDR3 is CASVRSQGGTDTQYF. The CDR3 DNA reads as TGTGCCAGCGTACGGAGCCAGGGGGGAACAGATACGCAGTATTTT.

CDR3 sequence reads: CASRLGTSGGTSYF. As DNA, the CDR3 is TGTGCCAGCAGGCTTGGGACTAGCGGGGGGACTTCGTACTTC. The rearrangement uses TRBV2 and TRBJ2-4; 15 positions agree with TRBD2. The CDR3 covers 14 residues. Germline trimming cut 6 bases from V and 15 bases from J; bases unmatched to any gene: 9. Germline V CDR1 and CDR2: SNHLY, FYNNEI. Filled out from reference TRBV2 and TRBJ2-4, the complete variable domain reads EPEVTQTPSHQVTQMGQEVILRCVPISNHLYFYWYRQILGQKVEFLVSFYNNEISEKSEIFDDQFSVERPDGSNFTLKIRSTKLEDSAMYFCASRLGTSGGTSYFGAGTRLSVL.

The chain is built from TRBV7-3 and TRBJ2-2, with 9 bases aligning to TRBD2. Germline V CDR1 and CDR2: SGHTA, FQGTGA. The CDR3 has 16 amino acids. The V segment lost 2 bases and the J segment 2 bases; nucleotides outside the gene matches: 3. For the CDR3, the DNA is TGTGCCAGCAGCTTACTTAGCGGGGGCAACACCGGGGAGCTGTTTTTT. Translated: CASSLLSGGNTGELFF.

The chain joins TRBV11-2 to TRBJ2-5, with TRBD2 identical over 11 bases. The CDR3 is 16 amino acids. Germline V gene data show CDR1 as SGHAT and CDR2 as FQNNGV. The junction had 8 bases not matched to a gene; V was cut back by 6 bases and J by 2 bases. In DNA, the CDR3 is TGTGCCAGCAGTTCCCTAGCGGGAGGATTGCAAGAGACCCAGTACTTC. This sequence encodes CASSSLAGGLQETQYF. The variable domain in full, with the rest retrieved from reference TRBV11-2 and TRBJ2-5, is EAGVAQSPRYKIIEKRQSVAFWCNPISGHATLYWYQQILGQGPKLLIQFQNNGVVDDSQLPKDRFSAERLKGVDSTLKIQPAKLEDSAVYLCASSSLAGGLQETQYFGPGTRLLVL.

This clone occurred a few times. The rearrangement links TRBV5-6 to TRBJ2-7, with 8 bases lining up with TRBD2. CDR3 length: 16 amino acids. The V gene end was trimmed by 3 bases and the J gene end by 3 bases; junction bases not matched to a gene: 11. Germline V gene sequence: CDR1 SGHDT, CDR2 YYEEEE. The CDR3 loop reads CASSSGGAGAFYEQYF. The DNA for the CDR3 is TGTGCCAGCAGCTCCGGGGGAGCGGGGGCTTTCTACGAGCAGTACTTC. The full variable domain, with the rest looked up from reference TRBV5-6 and TRBJ2-7, is DAGVTQSPTHLIKTRGQQVTLRCSPKSGHDTVSWYQQALGQGPQFIFQYYEEEERQRGNFPDRFSGHQFPNYSSELNVNALLLGDSALYLCASSSGGAGAFYEQYFGPGTRLTVT.

J is TRBJ1-6 and V is TRBV7-8; D not resolved. Trimming took off 5 bases at V and 5 bases at J, with 16 bases between the two ends. CDR1 is SGHVS and CDR2 is FQNEAQ in the germline V gene. CDR3 length equals 16 residues. CDR3 loop: CASSPRDTPNNSPLHF. CDR3 nucleotides: TGTGCCAGCAGCCCCCGTGACACGCCGAATAATTCACCCCTCCACTTT.

The V gene is TRBV27, the J gene TRBJ2-5; 7 bases map to TRBD1. The CDR3 runs 15 residues. Germline values: CDR1 MNHEY, CDR2 SMNVEV (reference sequence). With 6 bases clipped from V and 2 bases from J, the junction kept 9 bases outside the gene matches. CDR3 amino acids: CASSPTGSIQETQYF. The DNA of the CDR3 is TGTGCCAGCAGCCCGACAGGGAGTATACAAGAGACCCAGTACTTC.

The chain combines TRBV7-9 with TRBJ1-4, with TRBD1 matching over 11 bases. The ends lost 5 bases at V and 3 bases at J; junction bases unmatched: 5. CDR1 is SEHNR, CDR2 FQNEAQ, per germline (reference sequence). There are 16 residues in the CDR3. This CDR3 reads CASSPGQGDSNEKLFF. DNA for the CDR3: TGTGCCAGCAGCCCGGGACAGGGGGATTCTAATGAAAAACTGTTTTTT.

This clone was counted a few times. The chain carries TRBV28 and TRBJ2-2; the match to TRBD1 covers 10 bases. Germline values: CDR1 MDHEN, CDR2 SYDVKM. With V trimmed by 5 bases and J by 4 bases, 10 bases remained unmatched. The CDR3 runs 17 residues. CDR3 sequence reads: CASSPPTGGLTTGELFF. The CDR3 DNA follows: TGTGCCAGCAGTCCTCCGACAGGGGGCCTTACCACCGGGGAGCTGTTTTTT.

The V call is TRBV7-2, the J call TRBJ2-5; D unresolved. The CDR3 covers 13 residues. Germline V gene data show CDR1 as SGHTA and CDR2 as FQGNSA. The V and J ends lost 2 bases and 5 bases respectively, with 9 bases between them. This CDR3 is CASSLRGPETQYF. Written as DNA, the CDR3 is TGTGCCAGCAGCTTACGAGGTCCGGAGACCCAGTACTTC.

This CDR3 reads CASSSEGGSEAFF. In nucleotides, the CDR3 is TGTGCCAGCAGCTCCGAGGGGGGGTCTGAAGCTTTCTTT. The chain combines TRBV7-9 with TRBJ1-1; D might be TRBD1 (6 bases). Germline CDR1 SEHNR, CDR2 FQNEAQ (reference sequence). The CDR3 is 13 amino acids. V was cut by 4 bases and J by 6 bases, with 12 bases left in between.

The J gene is TRBJ2-7, the V gene TRBV6-1; 9 nucleotides agree with TRBD2. The V segment lost 6 bases and the J segment 2 bases; nucleotides outside the gene matches: 5. Germline loops: CDR1 MNHNS, CDR2 SASEGT. The CDR3 sequence is 14 residues long. CDR3 in DNA: TGTGCCAGCAGCCCTAGCGGGGCCGCCTACGAGCAGTACTTC. Its protein is CASSPSGAAYEQYF.

The chain employs TRBV18 and TRBJ2-3; 7 bases map to TRBD2. The ends lost 3 bases at V and 0 bases at J; junction bases unmatched: 6. The CDR3 sequence is 16 residues long. Germline CDR1 and CDR2: KGHSH and LQKENI. The CDR3 DNA reads as TGTGCCAGCTCACCCTTGACTAGCACAAGCACAGATACGCAGTATTTT. It codes for CASSPLTSTSTDTQYF.

CDR3 amino acids: CAVQKGDRLTGELFF. CDR3 coding DNA: TGTGCCGTCCAAAAGGGGGATCGGTTGACCGGGGAGCTGTTTTTT. The chain uses TRBV27 and TRBJ2-2, with a possible D match to TRBD1 (6 bases). The CDR3 consists of 15 residues. Per germline, CDR1 MNHEY and CDR2 SMNVEV (reference sequence). With 11 bases removed from V and 5 bases from J, the gap between germline ends came to 21 bases.

The chain uses TRBV12-5 and TRBJ1-2; TRBD1 matches at 8 bases. V dropped 7 bases and J dropped 6; count of bases not matched to a gene: 7. The CDR3 length is 13 residues. CDR1 and CDR2 (germline): LGHNT, FRNRAP. As DNA, the CDR3 is TGTGCTAGTGCCAAGGACAGGGTCAATGGCTACACCTTC. It is translated as CASAKDRVNGYTF. The complete variable domain, with remaining parts taken from reference TRBV12-5 and TRBJ1-2, reads DARVTQTPRHKVTEMGQEVTMRCQPILGHNTVFWYRQTMMQGLELLAYFRNRAPLDDSGMPKDRFSAEMPDATLATLKIQPSEPRDSAVYFCASAKDRVNGYTFGSGTRLTVV.

The chain links TRBV28 to TRBJ2-7; possible D gene TRBD2, 5 bases. The ends were cut back, 3 bases at V and 6 bases at J, with 15 bases in the middle. Per the germline V gene, CDR1 is MDHEN and CDR2 is SYDVKM. CDR3 length: 14 residues. Here the CDR3 DNA reads TGTGCCAGCAGTTTCCGGAGTCTCCGGGGCGAGCAGTACTTC. Translating it yields CASSFRSLRGEQYF.

The chain couples TRBV10-3 to TRBJ2-2; D not resolved. V lost 3 bases, J lost 3 bases, and 11 bases lay in between. This CDR3 contains 15 residues. Germline-derived CDR1 and CDR2 are ENHRY and SYGVKD. The CDR3 is CAISDYSSDTGELFF. The CDR3 DNA reads TGTGCCATCAGTGACTACTCGTCCGACACCGGGGAGCTGTTTTTT.

This clone turned up a few times. The V gene is TRBV14, the J gene TRBJ2-5, with 7 bases aligning to TRBD1. This CDR3 has 14 amino acids. Trimming took 4 bases from V and 5 from J; bases not matched to a gene: 7. Germline CDR1 reads SGHDN; CDR2 reads FVKESK. This chain's CDR3 is CASSPTGPRETQYF. The CDR3 bases are TGTGCCAGCAGCCCGACAGGGCCCAGGGAGACCCAGTACTTC. The full variable domain, completed using reference TRBV14 and TRBJ2-5, is EAGVTQFPSHSVIEKGQTVTLRCDPISGHDNLYWYRRVMGKEIKFLLHFVKESKQDESGMPNNRFLAERTGGTYSTLKVQPAELEDSGVYFCASSPTGPRETQYFGPGTRLLVL.

In this sample, this clone turned up a few times. V usage is TRBV4-2 and J usage is TRBJ1-6; TRBD1 matches 8 bases. Looked up from germline, CDR1 is LGHNA and CDR2 is YNFKEQ. The ends lost 7 bases at V and 7 bases at J; junction bases unmatched: 6. This CDR3 has 14 amino acids. This CDR3 is CASTGQGINSPLHF. DNA for the CDR3: TGTGCCAGCACCGGACAGGGAATCAATTCACCCCTCCACTTT.

The chain joins TRBV29-1 to TRBJ2-7, with 7 bases lining up with TRBD1. The ends lost 8 bases at V and 4 bases at J; junction bases unmatched: 8. The CDR3 totals 12 residues. Germline CDR1 SQVTM, CDR2 ANQGSEA. The DNA for the CDR3 is TGCAGCCTTACAGGGGTAGTGTACGAGCAGTACTTC. It codes for CSLTGVVYEQYF.

The chain recombines TRBV7-8 with TRBJ2-2; D perhaps matches TRBD1 (6 bases). This CDR3 contains 16 residues. From germline, CDR1 is SGHVS and CDR2 FQNEAQ. Trimming cost V 1 base and J 6 bases, with 15 bases left between them. This CDR3 reads CASSLEEGRGAGELFF. The CDR3 coding sequence is TGTGCCAGCAGCTTAGAGGAAGGCAGGGGTGCCGGGGAGCTGTTTTTT.

V is TRBV20-1 and J is TRBJ2-1, with D maybe TRBD2 (6 bases). CDR3 size: 11 residues. CDR1 and CDR2 (germline): DFQATT, SNEGSKA (reference sequence). The CDR3 spells CSATRELEQFF. The CDR3 nucleotides read TGCAGCGCCACTCGGGAGTTGGAGCAGTTCTTC.

The rearrangement links TRBV6-1 to TRBJ2-7; 7 bases map to TRBD2. With V trimmed by 7 bases and J by 6 bases, 6 bases remained unmatched. Per germline, CDR1 MNHNS and CDR2 SASEGT. The CDR3 runs to 12 residues. CDR3 bases: TGTGCCAGCAACCCCGGGGGGACCGAGCAGTACTTC. Translating gives CASNPGGTEQYF.

In its sample, this clone was seen a few times. The V and J genes are TRBV15 and TRBJ2-5, with D possibly TRBD1 on 7 matching bases. V was pared by 0 bases and J by 5 bases, with 13 bases between. The CDR3 is 15 amino acids. Germline assignment: CDR1 LNHNV and CDR2 YYDKDF (reference sequence). The CDR3 nucleotides read TGTGCCACCAGCAGAGATCAGGGGGGTGGGGAGACCCAGTACTTC. This encodes CATSRDQGGGETQYF.

This sequence joins TRBV6-5 and TRBJ1-2; possible D gene TRBD1, 5 bases. This CDR3 comprises 14 residues. Germline assignment: CDR1 MNHEY and CDR2 SVGAGI. V dropped 6 bases and J dropped 8 bases, with 19 bases sitting between them. The CDR3 here is CASSHKGGTGGYTF. In DNA form, the CDR3 reads TGTGCCAGCAGCCATAAGGGCGGGACGGGAGGCTACACCTTC.